The rows below give T cell receptor beta chains drawn from one sample of a study of neoadjuvant nivolumab and ipilimumab in lung cancer. Profiled with immunoSEQ multiplex PCR; TCRdb holds only in-frame clones, not every one. The repertoire holds hundreds of clones, with roughly nine tenths as singletons. The input for sequencing was adjacent normal lung tissue, taken after neoadjuvant nivolumab, alone or with ipilimumab, at or shortly before surgery. The origin of the receptors is an adult with non-small cell lung cancer. Both conserved end residues are part of each CDR3. A D gene is named only where the DNA matches it firmly. Where a row states a size, it is once, few, many or the class of an expanded clone; other rows omit it.

TRBJ2-5 . once TRBV29-1 CSVEGKGRLETQYF TGCAGCGTTGAAGGCAAGGGACGGCTAGAGACCCAGTACTTC
TRBJ2-7 . . TRBV30 CAWTPGRPSYEQYF TGTGCCTGGACCCCGGGACGCCCTTCCTACGAGCAGTACTTC
TRBJ2-7 . . TRBV11-2 CASSLRDLTEQYF TGTGCCAGCAGCCTCCGGGACCTCACGGAGCAGTACTTC
TRBJ1-5 TRBD1 . TRBV2 CASSATQGSNQPQHF TGTGCCAGCAGTGCGACACAGGGGAGCAATCAGCCCCAGCATTTT
TRBJ2-1 TRBD2 . TRBV4-1 CASSPHSRLAGPSYNEQFF TGCGCCAGCAGCCCCCACTCCCGACTAGCGGGGCCTTCCTACAATGAGCAGTTCTTC
TRBJ1-2 . . TRBV7-6 CASSPSVGHYGYTF TGTGCCAGCAGCCCCTCGGTAGGGCACTATGGCTACACCTTC
TRBJ2-2 . . TRBV5-1 CASSFDLQGGTGELFF TGCGCCAGCAGCTTTGATCTCCAGGGTGGAACCGGGGAGCTGTTTTTT
TRBJ2-1 . . TRBV10-3 CAIRPTTGDSSYNEQFF TGTGCCATCAGACCCACGACAGGCGATTCCTCCTACAATGAGCAGTTCTTC
TRBJ1-3 TRBD1 . TRBV7-2 CASSPGQGVGNTIYF TGTGCCAGCAGCCCCGGACAGGGCGTTGGAAACACCATATATTTT
TRBJ2-7 TRBD1 . TRBV13 CASSFRQGMYEQYF TGTGCCAGCAGCTTCCGACAGGGGATGTACGAGCAGTACTTC
TRBJ1-1 . once TRBV6-1 CASIANTEAFF TGTGCCAGCATAGCGAACACTGAAGCTTTCTTT
TRBJ1-5 . few TRBV9 CASSVEGRYGQPQHF TGTGCCAGCAGCGTAGAGGGGAGGTATGGTCAGCCCCAGCATTTT
TRBJ2-2 TRBD2 . TRBV5-1 CASSPGLAVTGELFF TGCGCCAGCAGCCCGGGACTAGCGGTAACCGGGGAGCTGTTTTTT
TRBJ2-3 . . TRBV5-1 CATNGTDTQYF TGCGCCACCAATGGAACAGATACGCAGTATTTT
TRBJ2-3 TRBD1 . TRBV5-1 CASSLRQGATDTQYF TGCGCCAGCAGCTTGCGCCAGGGGGCAACAGATACGCAGTATTTT
TRBJ1-1 TRBD1 . TRBV29-1 CSAGTGTATEAFF TGCAGCGCCGGGACAGGGACGGCCACTGAAGCTTTCTTT
TRBJ2-3 . . TRBV6-4 CASSDSGGSTDTQYF TGTGCCAGCAGTGACTCGGGCGGGAGCACAGATACGCAGTATTTT
TRBJ2-1 TRBD1 . TRBV7-8 CASRLGTGDNEQFF TGTGCCAGCAGATTAGGGACAGGGGACAATGAGCAGTTCTTC
TRBJ2-1 TRBD2 . TRBV5-1 CASSLGGLAGYNEQFF TGCGCCAGCAGCTTGGGAGGGCTAGCGGGTTACAATGAGCAGTTCTTC
TRBJ1-1 . . TRBV6-5 CASSYSVGGGTEAFF TGTGCCAGCAGTTACTCTGTAGGAGGAGGGACTGAAGCTTTCTTT
TRBJ1-5 TRBD1 once TRBV7-9 CASSPGATGDQPQHF TGTGCCAGCAGCCCAGGGGCTACAGGGGATCAGCCCCAGCATTTT
TRBJ2-7 TRBD1 . TRBV9 CASSGKTGGFYEQYF TGTGCCAGCTCCGGGAAGACAGGGGGCTTCTACGAGCAGTACTTC
TRBJ2-1 TRBD2 . TRBV7-8 CASSPNAGTSPTGEQFF TGTGCCAGCAGCCCAAATGCCGGGACTAGCCCCACGGGTGAGCAGTTCTTC
TRBJ2-3 . . TRBV5-6 CASTLGAGPVTSTDTQYF TGTGCCAGCACCCTGGGGGCCGGACCTGTAACTAGCACAGATACGCAGTATTTT
TRBJ2-7 . . TRBV7-3 CASSPDTGSYEQYF TGTGCCAGCAGCCCGGACACTGGCTCCTACGAGCAGTACTTC